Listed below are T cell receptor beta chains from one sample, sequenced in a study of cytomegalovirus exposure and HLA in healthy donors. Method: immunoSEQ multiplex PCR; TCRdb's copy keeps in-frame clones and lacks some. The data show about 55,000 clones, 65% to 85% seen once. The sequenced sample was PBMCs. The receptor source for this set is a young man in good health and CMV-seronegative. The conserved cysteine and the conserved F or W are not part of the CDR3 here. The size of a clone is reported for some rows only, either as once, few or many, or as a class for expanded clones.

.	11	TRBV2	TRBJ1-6	ASSGQYNSPLH
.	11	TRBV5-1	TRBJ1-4	ASSLRGSEKLF
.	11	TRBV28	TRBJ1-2	ASRSDRVQGYT
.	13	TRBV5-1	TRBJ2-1	ASSPGTGITYEQF
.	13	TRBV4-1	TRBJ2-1	ASSQDTGSGRPVL
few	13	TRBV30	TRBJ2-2	AWSVLAGDTGELF
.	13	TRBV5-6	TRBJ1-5	ASRNRGRPNQPQH
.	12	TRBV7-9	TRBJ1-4	ASSLGQGNEKLF
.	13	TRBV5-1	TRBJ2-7	ASSLVGQGAAEQY
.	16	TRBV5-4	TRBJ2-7	ASSLGAGYTSSLHEQY
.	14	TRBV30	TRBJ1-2	AWNRKGTGTQYGYT
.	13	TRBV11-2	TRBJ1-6	ASSLVTQNNSPLH
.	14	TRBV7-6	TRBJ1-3	ASSLGGRFSGNTIY
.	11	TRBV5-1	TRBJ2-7	ASSPTTGYEQY
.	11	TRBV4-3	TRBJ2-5	ASSQDYSETQY
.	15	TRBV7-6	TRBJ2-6	ASSLTGGISGANVLT
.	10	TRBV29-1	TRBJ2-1	SVERVNNEQF
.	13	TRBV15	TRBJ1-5	ATSRGRTGGQPQH
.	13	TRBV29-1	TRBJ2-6	SVGTGGFGANVLT
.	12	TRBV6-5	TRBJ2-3	ASRPGQPIDTQY
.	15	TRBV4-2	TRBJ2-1	ASSQAPGLASYNEQF
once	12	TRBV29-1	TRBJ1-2	SVQTGGSNYGYT
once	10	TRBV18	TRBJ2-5	ASSGRGETQY
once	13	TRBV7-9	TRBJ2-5	ASSPTARGEETQY
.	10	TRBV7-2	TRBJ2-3	ASSRQTDTQY
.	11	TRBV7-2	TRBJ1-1	ASSLDRLTEAF
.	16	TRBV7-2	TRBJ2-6	ASRPGDRGFTGANVLT
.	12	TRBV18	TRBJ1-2	ASYPGQGTYGYT
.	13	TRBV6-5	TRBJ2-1	ASSYSITGGGEQF
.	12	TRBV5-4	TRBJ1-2	ASSTHSGAGGYT
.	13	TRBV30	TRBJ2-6	ACGQGNSGANVLT
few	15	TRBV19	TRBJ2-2	ASSITATSVNTGELF
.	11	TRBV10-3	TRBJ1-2	ATGEGENYGYT
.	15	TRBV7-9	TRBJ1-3	ASSPDSGRRSGNTIY
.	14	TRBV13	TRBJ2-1	ASSPPGLGVRNEQF
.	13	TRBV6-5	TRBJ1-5	ASSSPSQGNQPQH
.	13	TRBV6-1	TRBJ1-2	ASSVTGTENYGYT
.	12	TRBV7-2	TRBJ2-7	ASSPTTRRDEQY
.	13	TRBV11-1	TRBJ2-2	ASNTGGSNTGELF
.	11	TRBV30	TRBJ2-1	AWRGRGYDEQF
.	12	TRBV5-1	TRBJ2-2	ASSLAGSTGELF
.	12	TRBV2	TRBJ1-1	ASREQGRGTEAF
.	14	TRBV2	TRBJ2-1	ASSGLKWEGHSEQF
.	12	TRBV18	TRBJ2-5	ASSPGTGPETQY